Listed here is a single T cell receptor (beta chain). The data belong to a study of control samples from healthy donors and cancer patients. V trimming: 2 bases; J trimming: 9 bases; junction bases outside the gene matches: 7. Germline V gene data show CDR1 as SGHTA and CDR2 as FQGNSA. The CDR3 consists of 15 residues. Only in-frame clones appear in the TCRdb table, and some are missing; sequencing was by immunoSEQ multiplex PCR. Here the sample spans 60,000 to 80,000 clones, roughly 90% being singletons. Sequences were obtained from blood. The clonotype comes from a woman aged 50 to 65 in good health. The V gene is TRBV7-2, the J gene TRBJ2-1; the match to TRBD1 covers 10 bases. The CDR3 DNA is TGTGCCAGCAGCTTACCGGGACAGGGGCGAAGTGAGCAGTTCTTC. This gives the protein CASSLPGQGRSEQFF. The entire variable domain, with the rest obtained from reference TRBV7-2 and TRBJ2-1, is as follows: GAGVSQSPSNKVTEKGKDVELRCDPISGHTALYWYRQSLGQGLEFLIYFQGNSAPDKSGLPSDRFSAERTGGSVSTLTIQRTQQEDSAVYLCASSLPGQGRSEQFFGPGTRLTVL.